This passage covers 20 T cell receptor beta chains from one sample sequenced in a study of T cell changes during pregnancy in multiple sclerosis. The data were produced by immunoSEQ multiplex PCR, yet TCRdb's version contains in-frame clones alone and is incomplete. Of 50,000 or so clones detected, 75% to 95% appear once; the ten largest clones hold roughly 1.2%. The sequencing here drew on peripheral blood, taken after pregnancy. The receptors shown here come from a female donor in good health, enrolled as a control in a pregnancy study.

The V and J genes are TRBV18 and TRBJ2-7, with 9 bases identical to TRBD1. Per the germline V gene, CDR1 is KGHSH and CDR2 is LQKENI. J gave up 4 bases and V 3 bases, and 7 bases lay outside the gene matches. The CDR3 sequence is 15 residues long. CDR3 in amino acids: CASSPRTGEGYEQYF. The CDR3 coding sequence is TGTGCCAGCTCACCGAGGACAGGGGAAGGTTACGAGCAGTACTTC.

In DNA form, the CDR3 reads TGTGCCAGCAGGAAGACTAGCGGGAATCTTAATGAGCAGTTCTTC. It specifies CASRKTSGNLNEQFF. The J gene is TRBJ2-1, the V gene TRBV7-2, with 11 bases identical to TRBD2. CDR3 length: 15 residues. Germline assignment: CDR1 SGHTA and CDR2 FQGNSA. J was trimmed by 7 bases and V by 6 bases; bases with no gene match: 8.

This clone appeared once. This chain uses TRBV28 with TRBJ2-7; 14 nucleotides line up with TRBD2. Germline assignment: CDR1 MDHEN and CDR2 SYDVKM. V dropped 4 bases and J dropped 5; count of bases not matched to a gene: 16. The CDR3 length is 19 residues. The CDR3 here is CASSSTLTSGRAAVHEQYF. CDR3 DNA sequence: TGTGCCAGCAGTTCCACCCTGACTAGCGGGAGGGCGGCGGTCCACGAGCAGTACTTC.

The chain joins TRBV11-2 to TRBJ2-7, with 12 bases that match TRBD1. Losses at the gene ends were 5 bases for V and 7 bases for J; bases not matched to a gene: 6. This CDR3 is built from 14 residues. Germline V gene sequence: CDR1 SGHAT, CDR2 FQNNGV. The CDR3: CASSPRDRGQEQYF. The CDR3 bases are TGTGCCAGCAGCCCCCGGGACAGGGGGCAAGAGCAGTACTTC.

The CDR3 bases are TGTGCCAGTAGTATCAGGGGAGAGACCCAGTACTTC. It yields the protein CASSIRGETQYF. The chain joins TRBV19 to TRBJ2-5; a weak D match, TRBD1 (6 bases). Germline loops: CDR1 LNHDA, CDR2 SQIVND (reference sequence). V lost 3 bases, J lost 4 bases, and 6 bases lay in between. The CDR3 runs to 12 residues.

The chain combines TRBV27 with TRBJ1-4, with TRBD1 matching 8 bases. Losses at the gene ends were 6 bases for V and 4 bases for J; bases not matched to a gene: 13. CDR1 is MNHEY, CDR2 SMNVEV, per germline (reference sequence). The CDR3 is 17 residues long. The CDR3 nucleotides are TGTGCCAGCAGGTCCATCGCAAGGGACAGGTATAATGAAAAACTGTTTTTT. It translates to CASRSIARDRYNEKLFF.

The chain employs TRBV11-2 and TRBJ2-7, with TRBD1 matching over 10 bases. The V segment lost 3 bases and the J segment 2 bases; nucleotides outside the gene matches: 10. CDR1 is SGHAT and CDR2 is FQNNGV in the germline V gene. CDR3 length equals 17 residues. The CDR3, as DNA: TGTGCCAGCAGCTTCGCCCCCGGACAGGGGGGGACCTACGAGCAGTACTTC. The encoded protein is CASSFAPGQGGTYEQYF. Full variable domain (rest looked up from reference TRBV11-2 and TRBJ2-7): EAGVAQSPRYKIIEKRQSVAFWCNPISGHATLYWYQQILGQGPKLLIQFQNNGVVDDSQLPKDRFSAERLKGVDSTLKIQPAKLEDSAVYLCASSFAPGQGGTYEQYFGPGTRLTVT.

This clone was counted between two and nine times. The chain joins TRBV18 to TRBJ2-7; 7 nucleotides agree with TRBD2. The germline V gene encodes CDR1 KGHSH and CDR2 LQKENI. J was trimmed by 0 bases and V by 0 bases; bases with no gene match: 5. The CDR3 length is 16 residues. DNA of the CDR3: TGTGCCAGCTCACCACCGGGGGAGGGGAACTCCTACGAGCAGTACTTC. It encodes CASSPPGEGNSYEQYF.

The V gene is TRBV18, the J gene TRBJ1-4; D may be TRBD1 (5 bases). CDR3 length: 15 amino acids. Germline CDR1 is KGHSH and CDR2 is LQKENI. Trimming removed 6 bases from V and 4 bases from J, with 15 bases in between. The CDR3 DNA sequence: TGTGCCAGCTCGGCTGGGGCTCGGGTTAATGAAAAACTGTTTTTT. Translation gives CASSAGARVNEKLFF. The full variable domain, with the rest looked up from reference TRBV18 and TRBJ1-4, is NAGVMQNPRHLVRRRGQEARLRCSPMKGHSHVYWYRQLPEEGLKFMVYLQKENIIDESGMPKERFSAEFPKEGPSILRIQQVVRGDSAAYFCASSAGARVNEKLFFGSGTQLSVL.

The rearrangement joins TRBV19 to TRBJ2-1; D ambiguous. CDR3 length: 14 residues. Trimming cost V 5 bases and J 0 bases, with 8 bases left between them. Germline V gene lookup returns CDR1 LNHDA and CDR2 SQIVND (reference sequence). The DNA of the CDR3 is TGTGCCAGTAGTGAACAGAGCTCCTACAATGAGCAGTTCTTC. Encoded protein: CASSEQSSYNEQFF.

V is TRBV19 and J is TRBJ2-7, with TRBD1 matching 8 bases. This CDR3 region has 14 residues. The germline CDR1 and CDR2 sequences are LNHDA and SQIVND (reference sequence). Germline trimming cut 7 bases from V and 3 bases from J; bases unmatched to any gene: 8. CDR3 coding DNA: TGTGCCAGTAATTCCGGGACAGGAGGCTACGAGCAGTACTTC. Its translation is CASNSGTGGYEQYF. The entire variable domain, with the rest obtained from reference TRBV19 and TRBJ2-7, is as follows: DGGITQSPKYLFRKEGQNVTLSCEQNLNHDAMYWYRQDPGQGLRLIYYSQIVNDFQKGDIAEGYSVSREKKESFPLTVTSAQKNPTAFYLCASNSGTGGYEQYFGPGTRLTVT.

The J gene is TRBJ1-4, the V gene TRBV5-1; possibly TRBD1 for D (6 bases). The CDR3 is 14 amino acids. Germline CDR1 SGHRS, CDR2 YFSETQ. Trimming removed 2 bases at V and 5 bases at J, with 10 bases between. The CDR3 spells CASSFSTGNEKLFF. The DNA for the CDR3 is TGCGCCAGCAGCTTCTCAACAGGGAATGAAAAACTGTTTTTT.

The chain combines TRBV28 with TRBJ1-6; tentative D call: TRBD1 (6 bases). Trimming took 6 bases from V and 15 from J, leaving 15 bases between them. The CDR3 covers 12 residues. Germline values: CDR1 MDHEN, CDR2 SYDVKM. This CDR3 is CASRWGLFHLHF. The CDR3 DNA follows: TGTGCCAGCAGGTGGGGGCTTTTCCACCTCCACTTT.

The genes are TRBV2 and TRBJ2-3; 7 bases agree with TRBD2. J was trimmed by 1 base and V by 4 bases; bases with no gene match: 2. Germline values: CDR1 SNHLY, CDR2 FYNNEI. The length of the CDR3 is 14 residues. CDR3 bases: TGTGCCAGCAGTGTAACTAGCGGCACAGATACGCAGTATTTT. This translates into CASSVTSGTDTQYF.

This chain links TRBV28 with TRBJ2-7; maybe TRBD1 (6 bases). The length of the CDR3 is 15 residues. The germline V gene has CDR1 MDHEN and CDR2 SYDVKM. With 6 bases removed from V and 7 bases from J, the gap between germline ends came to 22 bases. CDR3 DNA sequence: TGTGCCAGCAGGGGTCCAGGGGCTCCTGAAGAAGAGCAGTACTTC. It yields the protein CASRGPGAPEEEQYF.

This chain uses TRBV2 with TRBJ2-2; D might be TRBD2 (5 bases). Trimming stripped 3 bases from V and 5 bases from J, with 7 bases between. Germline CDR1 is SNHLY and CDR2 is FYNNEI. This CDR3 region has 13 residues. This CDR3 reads CASSDRGTGELFF. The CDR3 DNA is TGTGCCAGCAGTGACCGGGGAACCGGGGAGCTGTTTTTT.

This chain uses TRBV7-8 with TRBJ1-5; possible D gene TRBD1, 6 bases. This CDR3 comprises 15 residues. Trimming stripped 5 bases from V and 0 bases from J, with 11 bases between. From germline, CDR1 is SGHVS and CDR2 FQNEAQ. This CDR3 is CASSRTGFSNQPQHF. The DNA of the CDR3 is TGTGCCAGCAGCCGCACAGGGTTTAGCAATCAGCCCCAGCATTTT.

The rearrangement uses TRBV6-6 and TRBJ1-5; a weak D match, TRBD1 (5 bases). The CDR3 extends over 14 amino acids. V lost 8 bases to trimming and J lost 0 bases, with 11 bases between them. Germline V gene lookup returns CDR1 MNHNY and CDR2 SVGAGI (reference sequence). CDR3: CASLVGASNQPQHF. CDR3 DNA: TGTGCCAGCTTGGTAGGGGCTAGCAATCAGCCCCAGCATTTT.

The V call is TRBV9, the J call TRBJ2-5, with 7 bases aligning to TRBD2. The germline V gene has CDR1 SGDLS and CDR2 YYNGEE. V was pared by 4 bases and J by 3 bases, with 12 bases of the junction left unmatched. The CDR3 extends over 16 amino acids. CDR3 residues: CASSPHGGKRKETQYF. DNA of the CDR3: TGTGCCAGCAGCCCACACGGGGGGAAGCGGAAAGAGACCCAGTACTTC.

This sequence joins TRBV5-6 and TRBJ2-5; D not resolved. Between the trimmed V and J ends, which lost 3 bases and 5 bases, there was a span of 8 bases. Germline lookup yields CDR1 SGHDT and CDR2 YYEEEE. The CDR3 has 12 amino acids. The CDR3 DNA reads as TGTGCCAGCAGCTCTGACAAGGAGACCCAGTACTTC. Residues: CASSSDKETQYF.